One sample yielded the 12 T cell receptor beta chains listed below, sequenced in a study of response to subunit inactivated influenza vaccine. TCRdb fed the RT-PCR reads into MiXCR, producing one record per CDR3 protein. The sample yields some 850,000 distinct CDR3 sequences, around 18% seen once. The sequencing here drew on PBMCs from blood, taken more than 4 days after vaccination. These receptors were obtained from a middle-aged man who received an inactivated influenza vaccine.

The rearrangement uses TRBV2 and TRBJ2-7; D is ambiguous. CDR3 size: 15 residues. The germline V gene encodes CDR1 SNHLY and CDR2 FYNNEI. Trimming removed 7 bases at V and 0 bases at J, with 16 bases between. CDR3 coding DNA: TGTGCCAGCACCCCACTGGCGGCGCGCTCCTACGAGCAGTACTTC. Encoded protein: CASTPLAARSYEQYF. The complete variable domain, with remaining parts taken from reference TRBV2 and TRBJ2-7, reads EPEVTQTPSHQVTQMGQEVILRCVPISNHLYFYWYRQILGQKVEFLVSFYNNEISEKSEIFDDQFSVERPDGSNFTLKIRSTKLEDSAMYFCASTPLAARSYEQYFGPGTRLTVT.

This chain connects TRBV12-3 or TRBV12-4 to TRBJ2-6, with 8 nucleotides matching TRBD2. Trimming at V came to 6 bases and at J to 2 bases, leaving 9 bases not matched to a gene. The CDR3 totals 17 residues. The CDR3 here is CASRSYGGAAGANVLTF. The CDR3 DNA is TGTGCCAGCAGATCATACGGGGGGGCAGCTGGGGCCAACGTCCTGACTTTC.

This clonotype has just a few counts. This chain joins TRBV3-1 and TRBJ2-1, with 15 bases identical to TRBD2. CDR3 length: 21 residues. CDR1 is LGHDT, CDR2 YNNKEL, per germline (reference sequence). Germline trimming cut 3 bases from V and 0 bases from J; bases unmatched to any gene: 12. The CDR3 spells CASSQVSGTSGGPLSYNEQFF. CDR3 nucleotides: TGTGCCAGCAGCCAGGTCTCCGGGACTAGCGGGGGGCCCCTCTCCTACAATGAGCAGTTCTTC.

The chain is built from TRBV7-9 and TRBJ2-7; D unclear. The CDR3 is made up of 15 amino acids. Trimming pared 2 bases from V and 6 bases from J, leaving 17 bases between. The V gene's germline CDR1 is SEHNR and CDR2 FQNEAQ (reference sequence). The CDR3 region has the DNA TGTGCCAGCAGCTTAAATGCAGCGCCTACCGGCGAGCAGTACTTC. Its translation is CASSLNAAPTGEQYF.

The chain's CDR3 is CSARGIEAYEQYF. CDR3 nucleotide sequence: TGCAGTGCTAGGGGGATTGAAGCCTACGAGCAGTACTTC. This rearrangement joins TRBV20-1 to TRBJ2-7; D is undetermined. Trimming removed 3 bases at V and 2 bases at J, with 11 bases between. Germline V gene lookup returns CDR1 DFQATT and CDR2 SNEGSKA (reference sequence). CDR3 length: 13 amino acids.

The J gene is TRBJ2-5, the V gene TRBV2; no clear D. Trimming took off 2 bases at V and 5 bases at J, with 6 bases between the two ends. The CDR3 is 12 residues long. Per germline, CDR1 SNHLY and CDR2 FYNNEI. CDR3 DNA: TGTGCCAGCAGTGAATTGAAGGAGACCCAGTACTTC. Protein: CASSELKETQYF.

Note on this clonotype: Sequence at one end of the junction differs from germline and may be a read error. The chain uses TRBV4-1 and TRBJ2-7; D is possibly TRBD2 (5 bases). Germline CDR1 is MGHRA and CDR2 is YSYEKL. The CDR3 sequence is 13 residues long. The CDR3 protein is CASSQGFGWAGEF. As DNA, the CDR3 is TGCGCCAGCAGCCAAGGCTTTGGGTGGGCGGGCGAATTC.

This clonotype was observed a handful of times. The genes are TRBV12-3 or TRBV12-4 and TRBJ2-5; TRBD2 is a possible D gene (5 bases). V shed 6 bases and J shed 5 bases, with 16 bases lying between them. The CDR3 contains 14 residues. The chain's CDR3 is CASRQQGSLETQYF. For the CDR3, the DNA is TGTGCCAGCAGACAACAAGGGAGTTTGGAGACCCAGTACTTC.

V is TRBV20-1 and J is TRBJ1-1; 7 nucleotides agree with TRBD1. V was pared by 0 bases and J by 11 bases, with 15 bases of the junction left unmatched. The CDR3 is made up of 15 amino acids. Per the germline V gene, CDR1 is DFQATT and CDR2 is SNEGSKA (reference sequence). The CDR3 loop is CSARDRTGRGRGAFF. The DNA of the CDR3 is TGCAGTGCTAGAGATCGGACAGGCCGGGGGAGGGGGGCTTTCTTT.

This clonotype was seen ten or more times. The chain employs TRBV12-3 or TRBV12-4 and TRBJ2-1, with 7 bases fitting TRBD1. V lost 2 bases, J lost 5 bases, and 0 bases stayed unmatched. The CDR3 runs 13 residues. CDR3 DNA: TGTGCCAGCAGTTTAACAGGGGACAATGAGCAGTTCTTC. It codes for CASSLTGDNEQFF.

The chain joins TRBV11-1 to TRBJ2-1, with 8 bases lining up with TRBD2. The V gene's germline CDR1 is SGHAT and CDR2 FQDESV (reference sequence). The CDR3 runs to 15 residues. Trimming took 2 bases from V and 7 from J; bases not matched to a gene: 7. In nucleotides, the CDR3 is TGTGCCAGCAGCTTATTCCTAGCGGGTCCTAATGAGCAGTTCTTC. It encodes CASSLFLAGPNEQFF. Full variable domain (outside the CDR3, taken from reference TRBV11-1 and TRBJ2-1): EAEVAQSPRYKITEKSQAVAFWCDPISGHATLYWYRQILGQGPELLVQFQDESVVDDSQLPKDRFSAERLKGVDSTLKIQPAELGDSAMYLCASSLFLAGPNEQFFGPGTRLTVL.

The chain carries TRBV27 and TRBJ2-1, with D perhaps TRBD1 (5 bases). Germline V gene sequence: CDR1 MNHEY, CDR2 SMNVEV (reference sequence). CDR3 length: 13 residues. V lost 0 bases, J lost 8 bases, and 8 bases lay in between. CDR3 residues: CASSLSRVHEQFF. CDR3 in DNA: TGTGCCAGCAGTTTATCCAGGGTCCATGAGCAGTTCTTC.